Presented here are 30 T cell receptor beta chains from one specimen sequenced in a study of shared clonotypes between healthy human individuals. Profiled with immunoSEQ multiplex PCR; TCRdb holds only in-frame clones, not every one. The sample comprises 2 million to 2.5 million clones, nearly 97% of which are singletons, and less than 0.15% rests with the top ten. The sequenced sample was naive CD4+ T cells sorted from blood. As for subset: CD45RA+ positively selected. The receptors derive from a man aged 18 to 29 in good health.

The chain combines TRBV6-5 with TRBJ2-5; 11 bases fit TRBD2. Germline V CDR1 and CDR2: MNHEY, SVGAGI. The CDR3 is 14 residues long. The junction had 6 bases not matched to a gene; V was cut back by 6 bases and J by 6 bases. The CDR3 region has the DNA TGTGCCAGCAGCCAACTAGCGGGAGTAAAGACCCAGTACTTC. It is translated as CASSQLAGVKTQYF.

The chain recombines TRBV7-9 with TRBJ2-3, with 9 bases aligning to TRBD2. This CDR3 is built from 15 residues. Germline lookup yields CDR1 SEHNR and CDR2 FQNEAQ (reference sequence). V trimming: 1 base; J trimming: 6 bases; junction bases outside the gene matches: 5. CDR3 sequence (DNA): TGTGCCAGCAGCTTAGGCGGGGGGGCCTGGGATACGCAGTATTTT. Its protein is CASSLGGGAWDTQYF.

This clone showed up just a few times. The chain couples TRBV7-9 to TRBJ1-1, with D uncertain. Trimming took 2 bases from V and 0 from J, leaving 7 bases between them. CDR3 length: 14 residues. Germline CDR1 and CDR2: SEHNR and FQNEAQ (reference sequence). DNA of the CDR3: TGTGCCAGCAGCTTACAGAGCTTGAACACTGAAGCTTTCTTT. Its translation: CASSLQSLNTEAFF.

CDR3 DNA: TGTGCCAGCAGTTCCCGGAATTTGAACACCGGGGAGCTGTTTTTT. Protein product: CASSSRNLNTGELFF. The genes are TRBV6-6 and TRBJ2-2; unclear D gene. This CDR3 has 15 residues. Germline V gene sequence: CDR1 MNHNY, CDR2 SVGAGI (reference sequence). V lost 4 bases, J lost 1 base, and 10 bases lay in between.

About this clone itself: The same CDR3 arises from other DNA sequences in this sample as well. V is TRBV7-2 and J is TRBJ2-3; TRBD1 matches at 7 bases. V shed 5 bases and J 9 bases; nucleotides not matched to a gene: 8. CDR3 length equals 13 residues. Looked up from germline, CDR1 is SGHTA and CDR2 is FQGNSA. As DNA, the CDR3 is TGTGCCAGCAGCCTTGGAACAGGGGACACGCAGTATTTT. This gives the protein CASSLGTGDTQYF.

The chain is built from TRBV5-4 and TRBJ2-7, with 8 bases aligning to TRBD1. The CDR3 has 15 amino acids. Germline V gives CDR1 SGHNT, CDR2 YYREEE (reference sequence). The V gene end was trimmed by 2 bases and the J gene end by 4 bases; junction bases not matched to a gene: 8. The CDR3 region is CASSLIGRGPYEQYF. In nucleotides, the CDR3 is TGTGCCAGCAGCTTAATCGGCAGGGGGCCTTACGAGCAGTACTTC.

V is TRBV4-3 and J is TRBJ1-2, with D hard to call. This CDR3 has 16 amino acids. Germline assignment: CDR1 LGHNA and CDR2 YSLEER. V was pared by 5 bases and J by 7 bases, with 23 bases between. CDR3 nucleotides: TGCGCCAGCAGCGCAGAGGAACGGAGTCCTTTTGGTGGCTACACCTTC. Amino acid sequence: CASSAEERSPFGGYTF.

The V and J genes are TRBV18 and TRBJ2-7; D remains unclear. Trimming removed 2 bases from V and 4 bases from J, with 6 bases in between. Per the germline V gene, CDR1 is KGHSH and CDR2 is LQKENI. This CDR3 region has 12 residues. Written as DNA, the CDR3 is TGTGCCAGCTCACCAGACCAGTACGAGCAGTACTTC. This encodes CASSPDQYEQYF.

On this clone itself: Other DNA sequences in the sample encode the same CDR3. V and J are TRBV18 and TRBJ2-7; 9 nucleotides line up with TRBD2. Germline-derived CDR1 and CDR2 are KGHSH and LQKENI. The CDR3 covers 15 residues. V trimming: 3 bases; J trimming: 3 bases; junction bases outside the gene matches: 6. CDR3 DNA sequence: TGTGCCAGCTCACCCTCCCCTAGCGGGGACTACGAGCAGTACTTC. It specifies CASSPSPSGDYEQYF. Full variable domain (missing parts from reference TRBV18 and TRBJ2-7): NAGVMQNPRHLVRRRGQEARLRCSPMKGHSHVYWYRQLPEEGLKFMVYLQKENIIDESGMPKERFSAEFPKEGPSILRIQQVVRGDSAAYFCASSPSPSGDYEQYFGPGTRLTVT.

CDR3 sequence (DNA): TGTGCCACCCGAGGCTCCATGAACACTGAAGCTTTCTTT. Translation gives CATRGSMNTEAFF. The chain carries TRBV10-3 and TRBJ1-1; unclear D gene. The CDR3 is 13 amino acids. The V gene lost 10 bases and the J gene lost 0 bases, with 12 bases spanning the gap. Germline V gives CDR1 ENHRY, CDR2 SYGVKD.

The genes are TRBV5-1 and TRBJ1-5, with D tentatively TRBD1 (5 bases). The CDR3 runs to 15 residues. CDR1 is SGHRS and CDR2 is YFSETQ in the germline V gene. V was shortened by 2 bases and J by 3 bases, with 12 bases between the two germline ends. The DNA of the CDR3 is TGCGCCAGCAGCTTTACAGGCGAATTCAATCAGCCCCAGCATTTT. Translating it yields CASSFTGEFNQPQHF.

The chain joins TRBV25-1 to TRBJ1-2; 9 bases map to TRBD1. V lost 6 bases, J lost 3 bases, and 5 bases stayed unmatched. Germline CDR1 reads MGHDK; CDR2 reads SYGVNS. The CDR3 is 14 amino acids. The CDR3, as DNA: TGTGCCAGCAGGGGGACAGGGAGTGACTATGGCTACACCTTC. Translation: CASRGTGSDYGYTF.

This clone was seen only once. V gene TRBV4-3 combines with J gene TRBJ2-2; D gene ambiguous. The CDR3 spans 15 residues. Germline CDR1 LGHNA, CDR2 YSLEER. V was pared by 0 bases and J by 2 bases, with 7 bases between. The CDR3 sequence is CASSQDLRNTGELFF. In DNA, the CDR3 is TGCGCCAGCAGCCAAGATCTAAGAAACACCGGGGAGCTGTTTTTT.

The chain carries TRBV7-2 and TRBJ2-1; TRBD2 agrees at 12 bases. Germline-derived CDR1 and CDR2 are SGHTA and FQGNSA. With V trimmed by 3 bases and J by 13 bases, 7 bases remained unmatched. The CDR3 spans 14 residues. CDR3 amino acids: CASSFGLAGMSQFF. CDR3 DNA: TGTGCCAGCAGCTTCGGACTAGCGGGAATGAGTCAGTTCTTC.

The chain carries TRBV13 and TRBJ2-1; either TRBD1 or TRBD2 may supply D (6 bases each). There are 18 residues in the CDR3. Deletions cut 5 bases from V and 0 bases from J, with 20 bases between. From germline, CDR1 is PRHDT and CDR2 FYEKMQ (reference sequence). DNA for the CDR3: TGTGCCAGCAGCGCCCCCTCCGGGGGCCCCCTCTCCTACAATGAGCAGTTCTTC. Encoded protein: CASSAPSGGPLSYNEQFF.

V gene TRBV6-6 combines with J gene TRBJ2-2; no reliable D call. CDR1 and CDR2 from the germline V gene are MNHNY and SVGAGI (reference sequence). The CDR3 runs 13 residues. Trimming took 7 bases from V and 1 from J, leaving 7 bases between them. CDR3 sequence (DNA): TGTGCCAGCAAGATCGAGAACACCGGGGAGCTGTTTTTT. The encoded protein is CASKIENTGELFF.

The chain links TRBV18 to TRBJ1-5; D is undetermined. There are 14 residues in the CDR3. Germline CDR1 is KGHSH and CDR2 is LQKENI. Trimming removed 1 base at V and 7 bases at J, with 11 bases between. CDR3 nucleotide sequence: TGTGCCAGCTCACCACACCCTCCCGGGCAGCCCCAGCATTTT. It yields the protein CASSPHPPGQPQHF.

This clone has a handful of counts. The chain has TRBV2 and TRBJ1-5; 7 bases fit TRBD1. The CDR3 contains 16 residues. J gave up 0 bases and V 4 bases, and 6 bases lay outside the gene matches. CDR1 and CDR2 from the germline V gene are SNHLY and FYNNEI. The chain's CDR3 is CASSAGTAYSNQPQHF. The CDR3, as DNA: TGTGCCAGCAGTGCGGGGACAGCTTATAGCAATCAGCCCCAGCATTTT.

This CDR3 is CASSAGTRNTGELFF. The DNA of the CDR3 is TGTGCCAGCAGTGCGGGGACTAGGAACACCGGGGAGCTGTTTTTT. This chain connects TRBV2 to TRBJ2-2, with 8 bases matching TRBD2. V was pared by 4 bases and J by 1 base, with 2 bases of the junction left unmatched. The CDR3 is made up of 15 amino acids. Looked up from germline, CDR1 is SNHLY and CDR2 is FYNNEI. The variable domain in full, with the rest retrieved from reference TRBV2 and TRBJ2-2, is EPEVTQTPSHQVTQMGQEVILRCVPISNHLYFYWYRQILGQKVEFLVSFYNNEISEKSEIFDDQFSVERPDGSNFTLKIRSTKLEDSAMYFCASSAGTRNTGELFFGEGSRLTVL.

CDR3 region: CASSPDRGTNTGELFF. The CDR3 bases are TGTGCCAGCAGCCCCGACAGGGGCACGAACACCGGGGAGCTGTTTTTT. V gene TRBV5-6 combines with J gene TRBJ2-2; 8 bases fit TRBD1. The trim removed 4 bases at V and 0 bases at J, leaving 5 bases unmatched. The CDR3 runs to 16 residues. Per germline, CDR1 SGHDT and CDR2 YYEEEE.

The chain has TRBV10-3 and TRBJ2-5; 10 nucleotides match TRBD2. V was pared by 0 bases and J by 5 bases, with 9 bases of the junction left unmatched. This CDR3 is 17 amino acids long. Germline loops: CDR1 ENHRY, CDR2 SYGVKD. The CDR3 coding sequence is TGTGCCATCAGTGAGTCGCAGCGGGGGGGCAGGCTGGAGACCCAGTACTTC. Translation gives CAISESQRGGRLETQYF.

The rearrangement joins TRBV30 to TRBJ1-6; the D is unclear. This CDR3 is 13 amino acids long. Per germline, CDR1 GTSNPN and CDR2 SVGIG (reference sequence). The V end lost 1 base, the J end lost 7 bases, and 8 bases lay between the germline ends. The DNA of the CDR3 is TGTGCCTGGAGTGCCGTTCCCAATTCACCCCTCCACTTT. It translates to CAWSAVPNSPLHF.

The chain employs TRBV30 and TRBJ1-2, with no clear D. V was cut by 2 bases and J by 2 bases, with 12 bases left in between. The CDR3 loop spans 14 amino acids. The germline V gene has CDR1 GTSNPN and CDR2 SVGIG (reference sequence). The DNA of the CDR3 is TGTGCCTGGAGTCCGCAGACCGGAAACTATGGCTACACCTTC. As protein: CAWSPQTGNYGYTF. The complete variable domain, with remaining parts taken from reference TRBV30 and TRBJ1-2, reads SQTIHQWPATLVQPVGSPLSLECTVEGTSNPNLYWYRQAAGRGLQLLFYSVGIGQISSEVPQNLSASRPQDRQFILSSKKLLLSDSGFYLCAWSPQTGNYGYTFGSGTRLTVV.

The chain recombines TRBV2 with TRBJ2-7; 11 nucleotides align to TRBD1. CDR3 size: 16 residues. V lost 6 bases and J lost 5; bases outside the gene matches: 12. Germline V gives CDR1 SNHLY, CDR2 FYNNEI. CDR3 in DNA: TGTGCCAGCAGGACCTCGTCGGGACAGGGGGTCCACGAGCAGTACTTC. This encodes CASRTSSGQGVHEQYF.

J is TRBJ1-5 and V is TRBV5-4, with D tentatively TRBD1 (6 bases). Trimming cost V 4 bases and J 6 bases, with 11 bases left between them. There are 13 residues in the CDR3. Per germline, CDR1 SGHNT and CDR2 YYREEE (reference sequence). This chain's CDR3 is CASSPGGGQPQHF. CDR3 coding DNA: TGTGCCAGCAGCCCTGGAGGGGGTCAGCCCCAGCATTTT.

The CDR3 DNA reads TGTGCCAGCAGCTACCCTGGCGGGAGGCACTACGAGCAGTACTTC. Protein: CASSYPGGRHYEQYF. The rearrangement links TRBV6-4 to TRBJ2-7, with 8 bases fitting TRBD2. With V trimmed by 6 bases and J by 3 bases, 10 bases remained unmatched. CDR1 and CDR2 from the germline V gene are MRHNA and SNTAGT. The CDR3 spans 15 residues.

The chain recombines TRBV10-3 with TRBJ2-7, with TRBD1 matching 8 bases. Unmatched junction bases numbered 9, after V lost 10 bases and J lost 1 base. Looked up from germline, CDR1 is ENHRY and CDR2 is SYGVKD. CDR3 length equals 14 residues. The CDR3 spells CATGTGRNSYEQYF. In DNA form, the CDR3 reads TGTGCCACGGGGACAGGCCGTAATTCCTACGAGCAGTACTTC.

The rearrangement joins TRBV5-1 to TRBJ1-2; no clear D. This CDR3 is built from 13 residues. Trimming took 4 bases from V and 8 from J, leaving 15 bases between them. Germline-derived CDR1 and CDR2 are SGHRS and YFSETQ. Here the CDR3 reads CASSQDEGEGYTF. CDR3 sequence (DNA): TGCGCCAGCAGCCAGGACGAGGGAGAGGGCTACACCTTC.

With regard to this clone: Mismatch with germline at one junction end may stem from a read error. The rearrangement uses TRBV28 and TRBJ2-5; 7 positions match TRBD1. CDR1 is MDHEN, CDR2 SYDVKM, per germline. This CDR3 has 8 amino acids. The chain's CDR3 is CASGTENF. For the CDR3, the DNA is TGTGCCAGCGGGACAGAGAACTTC.

The CDR3 spells CASSRSTGYWPQHF. The CDR3 nucleotides are TGCGCCAGCAGCCGGAGCACGGGGTATTGGCCCCAGCATTTT. V gene TRBV5-1 combines with J gene TRBJ1-5; D gene uncertain. CDR3 length equals 14 residues. Trimming shortened V by 4 bases and J by 9 bases, and 17 bases separated the two germline ends. CDR1 is SGHRS, CDR2 YFSETQ, per germline.